This T cell receptor beta chain was observed in a study of CD4 T cells in relation to SARS-CoV-2 and coronaviruses. Study as a whole: Crossreactive spike epitopes shared across donors were mapped to their HLA restriction.

Study conclusions and caveats: The cross-reactivity analysis covered only spike protein, not other viral proteins. About 65% of donors had memory CD4+ clonotypes crossrecognizing SARS-CoV-2 and common cold coronavirus spike. Monoreactive clones expanded significantly more to SARS-CoV-2 than crossreactive clones did.

Clones were sequenced by immunoSEQ multiplex PCR, and TCRdb holds only the in-frame ones, with some missing. In the table there are roughly 57,000 clones, just over 85% of which are singletons. Per the germline V gene, CDR1 is MGHDK and CDR2 is SYGVNS. The CDR3 is 15 residues long. The germline V and J ends were trimmed by 3 bases and 0 bases, with 9 bases remaining between them. Unexposed donor CD4+ T cells date from about 2011-2018, before the COVID-19 pandemic. In the case of this clone: Its antigen is still unknown.

This chain links TRBV25-1 with TRBJ2-4; no reliable D call. Material for sequencing was memory CD4+ T cells from PBMCs. The sequence was obtained from a human donor in good health. The DNA of the CDR3 is TGTGCCAGCAGTGACAGTTCCCTAGCCAAAAACATTCAGTACTTC. It encodes CASSDSSLAKNIQYF. Full variable domain (missing parts from reference TRBV25-1 and TRBJ2-4): EADIYQTPRYLVIGTGKKITLECSQTMGHDKMYWYQQDPGMELHLIHYSYGVNSTEKGDLSSESTVSRIRTEHFPLTLESARPSHTSQYLCASSDSSLAKNIQYFGAGTRLSVL.